This T cell receptor beta chain was observed in a study of blood T cell repertoires in COVID-19. Trimming took 5 bases from V and 4 from J; bases not matched to a gene: 15. Germline CDR1 and CDR2: KGHDR and SFDVKD. The CDR3 has 18 residues. Method: immunoSEQ multiplex PCR; TCRdb's copy keeps in-frame clones and lacks some. The sample holds over 85,000 clones, 72% seen once. The chain combines TRBV24-1 with TRBJ2-3; 9 nucleotides match TRBD1. The sample comprised peripheral blood. This TCR came from a woman aged 55-70 years with acute or convalescent COVID-19. The CDR3 DNA reads as TGTGCCACCAGTGGAGTCGCCGGGACAGGGAGCCGCCCAGATACGCAGTATTTT. Amino acid sequence: CATSGVAGTGSRPDTQYF.